A selection of T cell receptor beta chains follows, all from one sample in a study of CD8 T cells in Susac syndrome. Using its own MiXCR run on the immunoSEQ multiplex PCR reads, TCRdb lists one record per CDR3 protein. This sample has some 160,000 distinct CDR3 sequences, with 92% found just once. The sequenced sample consisted of CD4+ T cells from PBMCs. These receptors were collected from a human donor in good health. CDR3s include the opening cysteine and the closing phenylalanine or tryptophan. D genes are given only for firm matches. Expanded clones get a size class; other rows say once, few or many, or leave the size out.

CDR3 protein: CASSVAAGLPGLGEQFF
CDR3 DNA: TGTGCCAGCAGCGTAGCGGCCGGGCTCCCAGGATTGGGTGAGCAGTTCTTC
D gene: NA
clone size: NA
J gene: TRBJ2-1
V gene: TRBV9
CDR3 length: 17

CDR3 protein: CASSLPLRGKGSYEQYF
CDR3 DNA: TGTGCCAGCAGCTTACCCCTCAGGGGCAAAGGGTCCTACGAGCAGTACTTC
D gene: NA
clone size: NA
J gene: TRBJ2-7
V gene: TRBV7-2
CDR3 length: 17

CDR3 protein: CASSLAPANTEAFF
CDR3 DNA: TGTGCCAGCAGCTTAGCCCCGGCCAACACTGAAGCTTTCTTT
D gene: NA
clone size: NA
J gene: TRBJ1-1
V gene: TRBV7-2
CDR3 length: 14

CDR3 protein: CASSKAHLGLAGDTGELFF
CDR3 DNA: TGTGCCAGCAGCAAAGCTCACCTGGGACTAGCGGGAGATACCGGGGAGCTGTTTTTT
D gene: NA
clone size: NA
J gene: TRBJ2-2
V gene: TRBV21-1
CDR3 length: 19

CDR3 protein: CASSQVAVSYEQYF
CDR3 DNA: TGCGCCAGCAGCCAAGTCGCCGTCTCCTACGAGCAGTACTTC
D gene: NA
clone size: NA
J gene: TRBJ2-7
V gene: TRBV4-1
CDR3 length: 14

CDR3 protein: CAWTRRASGTPSGANVLTF
CDR3 DNA: TGTGCCTGGACCCGACGGGCTAGCGGGACTCCTTCTGGGGCCAACGTCCTGACTTTC
D gene: TRBD2
clone size: NA
J gene: TRBJ2-6
V gene: TRBV30
CDR3 length: 19

CDR3 protein: CASSVVGTGETQYF
CDR3 DNA: TGTGCCAGCAGCGTCGTGGGGACGGGAGAGACCCAGTACTTC
D gene: NA
clone size: NA
J gene: TRBJ2-5
V gene: TRBV9
CDR3 length: 14

CDR3 protein: CSSSGTPATDTQYF
CDR3 DNA: TGCAGCTCCTCCGGGACACCGGCCACAGATACGCAGTATTTT
D gene: NA
clone size: NA
J gene: TRBJ2-3
V gene: TRBV29-1
CDR3 length: 14

CDR3 protein: CASSLSGGDGYTF
CDR3 DNA: TGTGCCAGCAGCCTCTCCGGTGGGGATGGCTACACCTTC
D gene: NA
clone size: NA
J gene: TRBJ1-2
V gene: TRBV7-3
CDR3 length: 13

CDR3 protein: CSARGGDSNQPQHF
CDR3 DNA: TGCAGTGCTAGGGGGGGGGATAGCAATCAGCCCCAGCATTTT
D gene: NA
clone size: NA
J gene: TRBJ1-5
V gene: TRBV20-1
CDR3 length: 14

CDR3 protein: CASRLVPPAGDQETQYF
CDR3 DNA: TGTGCAAGTCGCTTAGTACCCCCCGCGGGCGATCAAGAGACCCAGTACTTC
D gene: NA
clone size: NA
J gene: TRBJ2-5
V gene: TRBV12-2
CDR3 length: 17

CDR3 protein: CASSPRQVLGGNTIYF
CDR3 DNA: TGTGCCAGCAGCCCTAGACAGGTGCTTGGTGGAAACACCATATATTTT
D gene: NA
clone size: once
J gene: TRBJ1-3
V gene: TRBV7-8
CDR3 length: 16

CDR3 protein: CASSGQEGNEQYF
CDR3 DNA: TGTGCCAGCTCAGGACAAGAGGGCAACGAGCAGTACTTC
D gene: NA
clone size: NA
J gene: TRBJ2-7
V gene: TRBV2
CDR3 length: 13

CDR3 protein: CAISESGTYQYF
CDR3 DNA: TGTGCCATCAGTGAGTCTGGAACATATCAGTACTTC
D gene: NA
clone size: NA
J gene: TRBJ2-4
V gene: TRBV10-3
CDR3 length: 12

CDR3 protein: CASSGTSGTGGDTQYF
CDR3 DNA: TGTGCCAGCAGCGGAACTTCCGGGACAGGGGGTGATACGCAGTATTTT
D gene: TRBD1
clone size: NA
J gene: TRBJ2-3
V gene: TRBV6-1
CDR3 length: 16

CDR3 protein: CASGSGGHSPLHF
CDR3 DNA: TGTGCCAGCGGGTCCGGGGGGCATTCACCCCTCCACTTT
D gene: NA
clone size: NA
J gene: TRBJ1-6
V gene: TRBV2
CDR3 length: 13

CDR3 protein: CASSSPTRYYEQYF
CDR3 DNA: TGTGCCAGCAGCTCGCCGACCCGGTACTACGAGCAGTACTTC
D gene: NA
clone size: NA
J gene: TRBJ2-7
V gene: TRBV11-2
CDR3 length: 14

CDR3 protein: CASSQTDSHEQYF
CDR3 DNA: TGTGCCAGCAGCCAAACCGACAGCCACGAGCAGTACTTC
D gene: NA
clone size: NA
J gene: TRBJ2-7
V gene: TRBV3-1
CDR3 length: 13

CDR3 protein: CASSYGGSTEAFF
CDR3 DNA: TGTGCCAGCAGTTATGGGGGTAGCACTGAAGCTTTCTTT
D gene: NA
clone size: NA
J gene: TRBJ1-1
V gene: TRBV6-2/TRBV6-3
CDR3 length: 13

CDR3 protein: CASSEYNSDRRGYEQYF
CDR3 DNA: TGTGCCAGCAGCGAGTATAACTCGGACAGGCGAGGCTACGAGCAGTACTTC
D gene: TRBD1
clone size: NA
J gene: TRBJ2-7
V gene: TRBV4-2
CDR3 length: 17

CDR3 protein: CASSVGGETQYF
CDR3 DNA: TGTGCCAGCAGCGTTGGCGGTGAGACCCAGTACTTC
D gene: NA
clone size: few
J gene: TRBJ2-5
V gene: TRBV9
CDR3 length: 12

CDR3 protein: CSAAGGDTDTQYF
CDR3 DNA: TGCAGTGCAGCAGGAGGGGACACAGATACGCAGTATTTT
D gene: NA
clone size: NA
J gene: TRBJ2-3
V gene: TRBV20-1
CDR3 length: 13

CDR3 protein: CASRGQAGGTDTQYF
CDR3 DNA: TGTGCCAGCAGGGGCCAAGCGGGAGGCACAGATACGCAGTATTTT
D gene: TRBD2
clone size: NA
J gene: TRBJ2-3
V gene: TRBV28
CDR3 length: 15

CDR3 protein: CSARDMADSYNEQFF
CDR3 DNA: TGCAGTGCTAGAGATATGGCAGATTCCTACAATGAGCAGTTCTTC
D gene: NA
clone size: once
J gene: TRBJ2-1
V gene: TRBV20-1
CDR3 length: 15

CDR3 protein: CASSLYTAGYQADTQYF
CDR3 DNA: TGTGCCAGCAGTTTATACACCGCAGGGTATCAAGCAGATACGCAGTATTTT
D gene: NA
clone size: NA
J gene: TRBJ2-3
V gene: TRBV5-6
CDR3 length: 17

CDR3 protein: CASTSGIANQPQHF
CDR3 DNA: NA
D gene: NA
clone size: NA
J gene: TRBJ1-5
V gene: TRBV19
CDR3 length: 14

CDR3 protein: CAWSVPVAETQYF
CDR3 DNA: TGTGCCTGGAGTGTACCCGTCGCGGAGACCCAGTACTTC
D gene: NA
clone size: NA
J gene: TRBJ2-5
V gene: TRBV30
CDR3 length: 13

CDR3 protein: CASSHNPVSSYEQYF
CDR3 DNA: TGCGCCAGCAGCCACAATCCCGTTAGCTCCTACGAGCAGTACTTC
D gene: NA
clone size: once
J gene: TRBJ2-7
V gene: TRBV5-1
CDR3 length: 15

CDR3 protein: CAISESWGPLAYF
CDR3 DNA: TGTGCCATCAGTGAGTCATGGGGGCCGCTGGCGTACTTC
D gene: NA
clone size: NA
J gene: TRBJ2-7
V gene: TRBV10-3
CDR3 length: 13

CDR3 protein: CASSLDPSPTDEQFF
CDR3 DNA: TGCGCCAGCAGCTTGGATCCGTCCCCTACCGATGAGCAGTTCTTC
D gene: NA
clone size: few
J gene: TRBJ2-1
V gene: TRBV5-1
CDR3 length: 15

CDR3 protein: CASSYPGQPTSSTDTQYF
CDR3 DNA: TGTGCCAGCAGCTACCCGGGACAGCCAACCTCTAGCACAGATACGCAGTATTTT
D gene: TRBD1
clone size: NA
J gene: TRBJ2-3
V gene: TRBV7-9
CDR3 length: 18

CDR3 protein: CASSVDRTLGQYF
CDR3 DNA: TGTGCCAGCAGCGTCGACAGGACCCTAGGGCAGTACTTC
D gene: NA
clone size: NA
J gene: TRBJ2-7
V gene: TRBV12-3/TRBV12-4
CDR3 length: 13

CDR3 protein: CASSEDQMTPLRRGYTF
CDR3 DNA: TGTGCCAGCAGTGAAGATCAAATGACTCCCCTCCGTCGTGGCTACACCTTC
D gene: NA
clone size: NA
J gene: TRBJ1-2
V gene: TRBV2
CDR3 length: 17

CDR3 protein: CSVSKAHEQYF
CDR3 DNA: TGCAGCGTCTCAAAGGCCCACGAGCAGTACTTC
D gene: NA
clone size: NA
J gene: TRBJ2-7
V gene: TRBV29-1
CDR3 length: 11

CDR3 protein: CASSQVGRERREQYF
CDR3 DNA: TGCGCCAGCAGCCAAGTAGGGCGGGAGCGTCGCGAGCAGTACTTC
D gene: TRBD2
clone size: NA
J gene: TRBJ2-7
V gene: TRBV4-1
CDR3 length: 15

CDR3 protein: CPLASYEQYF
CDR3 DNA: TGTCCCCTCGCCTCCTACGAGCAGTACTTC
D gene: NA
clone size: once
J gene: TRBJ2-7
V gene: TRBV6-2/TRBV6-3
CDR3 length: 10

CDR3 protein: CASSVAVHLNGETQYF
CDR3 DNA: TGTGCCAGCAGCGTAGCGGTCCACCTCAATGGGGAGACCCAGTACTTC
D gene: NA
clone size: NA
J gene: TRBJ2-5
V gene: TRBV9
CDR3 length: 16

CDR3 protein: CASSLGTAMGDQPQHF
CDR3 DNA: TGCGCCAGCAGCTTGGGAACCGCGATGGGGGATCAGCCCCAGCATTTT
D gene: NA
clone size: NA
J gene: TRBJ1-5
V gene: TRBV5-1
CDR3 length: 16

CDR3 protein: CASSQGRGEQETQYF
CDR3 DNA: TGCGCCAGCAGCCAAGGCAGGGGCGAACAAGAGACCCAGTACTTC
D gene: NA
clone size: NA
J gene: TRBJ2-5
V gene: TRBV4-1
CDR3 length: 15

CDR3 protein: CSARDQTETQYF
CDR3 DNA: TGCAGTGCTAGAGATCAAACCGAGACCCAGTACTTC
D gene: NA
clone size: NA
J gene: TRBJ2-5
V gene: TRBV20-1
CDR3 length: 12

CDR3 protein: CATSRPPLYGYTF
CDR3 DNA: TGTGCCACCAGCAGACCCCCCCTTTATGGCTACACCTTC
D gene: NA
clone size: NA
J gene: TRBJ1-2
V gene: TRBV15
CDR3 length: 13

CDR3 protein: CSALAGGPNNEQFF
CDR3 DNA: TGCAGTGCGTTAGCGGGAGGCCCCAACAATGAGCAGTTCTTC
D gene: TRBD2
clone size: NA
J gene: TRBJ2-1
V gene: TRBV20-1
CDR3 length: 14

CDR3 protein: CSARSQMNTEAFF
CDR3 DNA: TGCAGTGCTAGATCACAGATGAACACTGAAGCTTTCTTT
D gene: NA
clone size: NA
J gene: TRBJ1-1
V gene: TRBV20-1
CDR3 length: 13

CDR3 protein: CASKGGNTGELFF
CDR3 DNA: TGTGCCAGCAAGGGAGGGAACACCGGGGAGCTGTTTTTT
D gene: NA
clone size: NA
J gene: TRBJ2-2
V gene: TRBV2
CDR3 length: 13

CDR3 protein: CASSQDTVVGEQFF
CDR3 DNA: TGTGCCAGCAGCCAAGATACGGTGGTAGGTGAGCAGTTCTTC
D gene: NA
clone size: NA
J gene: TRBJ2-1
V gene: TRBV3-1
CDR3 length: 14

CDR3 protein: CASGMVDVRYEQYF
CDR3 DNA: TGTGCCAGCGGGATGGTAGACGTAAGGTACGAGCAGTACTTC
D gene: NA
clone size: once
J gene: TRBJ2-7
V gene: TRBV28
CDR3 length: 14

CDR3 protein: CASSYPQGSGYTF
CDR3 DNA: TGTGCCAGCAGTTACCCGCAGGGCTCTGGCTACACCTTC
D gene: NA
clone size: NA
J gene: TRBJ1-2
V gene: TRBV6-2/TRBV6-3
CDR3 length: 13

CDR3 protein: CASSLSLAGGGKFF
CDR3 DNA: TGCGCCAGCAGCCTCTCACTAGCGGGAGGGGGAAAGTTCTTC
D gene: TRBD2
clone size: NA
J gene: TRBJ2-1
V gene: TRBV4-1
CDR3 length: 14

CDR3 protein: CASSQIGAGANVLTF
CDR3 DNA: TGCGCCAGCAGCCAGATAGGGGCTGGGGCCAACGTCCTGACTTTC
D gene: NA
clone size: NA
J gene: TRBJ2-6
V gene: TRBV4-3
CDR3 length: 15

CDR3 protein: CASSYSTGRSGEQYF
CDR3 DNA: TGTGCCAGCAGTTATTCGACAGGGAGGTCGGGGGAGCAGTACTTC
D gene: NA
clone size: NA
J gene: TRBJ2-7
V gene: TRBV6-6
CDR3 length: 15

CDR3 protein: CATSGRDGSTDTQYF
CDR3 DNA: TGTGCCACCAGCGGCAGGGACGGAAGCACAGATACGCAGTATTTT
D gene: NA
clone size: NA
J gene: TRBJ2-3
V gene: TRBV24-1
CDR3 length: 15

CDR3 protein: CASTLGTAANQPQHF
CDR3 DNA: TGTGCCAGCACCCTGGGGACAGCGGCCAATCAGCCCCAGCATTTT
D gene: TRBD1
clone size: NA
J gene: TRBJ1-5
V gene: TRBV12-3/TRBV12-4
CDR3 length: 15

CDR3 protein: CASSLEGQPGANVLTF
CDR3 DNA: TGCGCCAGCAGCTTGGAGGGACAGCCTGGGGCCAACGTCCTGACTTTC
D gene: TRBD1
clone size: once
J gene: TRBJ2-6
V gene: TRBV5-1
CDR3 length: 16